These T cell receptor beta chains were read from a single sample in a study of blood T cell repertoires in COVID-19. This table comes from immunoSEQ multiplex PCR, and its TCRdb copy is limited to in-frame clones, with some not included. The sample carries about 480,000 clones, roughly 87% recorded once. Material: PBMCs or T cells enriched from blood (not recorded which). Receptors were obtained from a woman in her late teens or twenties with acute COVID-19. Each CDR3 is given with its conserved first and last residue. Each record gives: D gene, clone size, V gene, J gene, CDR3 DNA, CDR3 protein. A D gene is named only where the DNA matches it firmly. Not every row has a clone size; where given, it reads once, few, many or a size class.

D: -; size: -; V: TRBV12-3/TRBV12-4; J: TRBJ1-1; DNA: TGTGCCAGCAGGCGACGGGATGAAGCTTTCTTT; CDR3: CASRRRDEAFF
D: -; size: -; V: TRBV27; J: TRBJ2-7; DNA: TGTGCCAGCAGTTTAATCGGCGGGATGGACTCCTACGAGCAGTACTTC; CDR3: CASSLIGGMDSYEQYF
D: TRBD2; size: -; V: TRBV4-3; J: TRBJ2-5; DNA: TGCGCCAGCAGCCAAGCCGAAGTAGCGGGAGAAGGGACCCAGTACTTC; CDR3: CASSQAEVAGEGTQYF
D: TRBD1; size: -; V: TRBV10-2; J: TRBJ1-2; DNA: TGCGCCAGCAGTGAGTGGGGTCCGGGACAGGGGGCGTCCGCCTATGGCTACACCTTC; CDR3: CASSEWGPGQGASAYGYTF
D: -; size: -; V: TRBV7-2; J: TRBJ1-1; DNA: TGTGCCCGACCGACAAGGGGGGGCACTGAAGCTTTCTTT; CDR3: CARPTRGGTEAFF
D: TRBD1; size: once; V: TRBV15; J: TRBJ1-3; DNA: TGTGCCACCAGCAACCGGGACAGGGTCTCTGGAAACACCATATATTTT; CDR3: CATSNRDRVSGNTIYF
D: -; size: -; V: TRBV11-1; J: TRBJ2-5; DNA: TGTGCCAGCAGCTTAGCAGGTGGAGGAGAGACCCAGTACTTC; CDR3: CASSLAGGGETQYF
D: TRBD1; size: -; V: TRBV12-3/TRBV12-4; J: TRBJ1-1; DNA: TGTGCCAGCAGCTCGACAGGGGACACTGAAGCTTTCTTT; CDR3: CASSSTGDTEAFF
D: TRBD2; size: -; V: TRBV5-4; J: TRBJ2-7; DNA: TGTGCCAGCTCCAGCGGGGGTTCCTACGAGCAGTACTTC; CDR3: CASSSGGSYEQYF
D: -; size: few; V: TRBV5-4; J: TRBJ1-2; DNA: TGTGCCAGCAGCTTCAGGGGTTCTAACTATGGCTACACCTTC; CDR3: CASSFRGSNYGYTF
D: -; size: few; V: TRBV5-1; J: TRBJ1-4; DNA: TGCGCCAGCAGCTTTTCAGGCTCCTACTCAAGTGAAAAACTGTTTTTT; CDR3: CASSFSGSYSSEKLFF
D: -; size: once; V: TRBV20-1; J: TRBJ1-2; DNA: TGCAGTGCTCTAACAGACTATGGCTACACCTTC; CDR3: CSALTDYGYTF
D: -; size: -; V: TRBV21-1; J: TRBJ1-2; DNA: TGTGCCAGCAGTCTAAAGAAAGCGAAGTTAGGATCCAACTATGGCTACACCTTC; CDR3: CASSLKKAKLGSNYGYTF
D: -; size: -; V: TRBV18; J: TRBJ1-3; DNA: TGTGCCAGCTCACCCGACAGCTCTGGAAACACCATATATTTT; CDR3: CASSPDSSGNTIYF
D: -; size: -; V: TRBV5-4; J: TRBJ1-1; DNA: TGTGCCAGCAGCTTGGCCCAGGGGAACACTGAAGCTTTCTTT; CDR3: CASSLAQGNTEAFF
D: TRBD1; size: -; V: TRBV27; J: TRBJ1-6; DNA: TGTGCCAGCAGCCCCCTTGGACAGGGCATTACACCCCTCCACTTT; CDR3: CASSPLGQGITPLHF
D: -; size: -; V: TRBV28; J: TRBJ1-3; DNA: TGTGCCAGCAGTTTATGGACGGGGGGAAGCTCTGGAAACACCATATATTTT; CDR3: CASSLWTGGSSGNTIYF
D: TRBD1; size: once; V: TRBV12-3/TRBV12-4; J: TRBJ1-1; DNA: TGTGCCAGCAGTTCAGGACAGGCAGAAGCTTTCTTT; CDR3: CASSSGQAEAFF
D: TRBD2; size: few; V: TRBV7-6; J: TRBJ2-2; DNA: TGTGCCAGCAGCTTGGGTAGCGGGAGCCTCGGGGCGAACACCGGGGAGCTGTTTTTT; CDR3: CASSLGSGSLGANTGELFF
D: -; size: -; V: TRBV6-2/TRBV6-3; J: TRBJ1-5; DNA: TGTGCCAGCAGTCGCCCCAGTCAGCCCCAGCATTTT; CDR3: CASSRPSQPQHF
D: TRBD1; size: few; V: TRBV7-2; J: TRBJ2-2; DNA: TGTGCCAGCAGCTTAGGTGCAGGGGGATATGCCGGGGAGCTGTTTTTT; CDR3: CASSLGAGGYAGELFF